Described below is a single TCR beta chain sequence and its context. This clonotype was recorded many times. Its antigen is still unknown. Base-call qualities are not available, and no considerably larger clone is one nucleotide away. Amplification of TCR beta CDR3 regions was carried out from RNA transcripts. The TCR CDR3 was subjected to a first round of RT-PCR using the HTBI primer set and the Qiagen OneStep RT-PCR kit. Libraries were constructed in a second round of multiplex PCR, after which size selection and purification were performed. The libraries were sequenced on an Illumina HiSeq2000 using paired-end 100 bp reads. From the authors' description of their analysis: Raw data were processed with SOAPnuke, discarding reads with adapters, uncalled bases, mean Phred below 15, or no exact constant-primer or identifier match. COPE v1.2.5 was used to merge the high-quality paired reads, and each unique nucleotide sequence was defined as a clonotype. Clonotypes were aligned to IMGT TRBV, TRBD and TRBJ reference segments using MiTCR v1.1. Analysis was restricted to V-J combinations with a frequency above 0.0001, which covered about 99% of repertoires. The TCS score was defined as the ratio of F50 (clonal expansion) to E x V (chaos), calculated using BLOSUM62-based TCRdist between CDR3 peptides within each V-J. Welch's t-statistics and random forest reduced 500 to 550 V-J features to 13, which were used in a naive Bayes classifier (R e1071). The public reads were reprocessed in TCRdb via fastp at Q25 and MiXCR, keeping in-frame beta chains. Each entry merges the rows of one CDR3 protein and shows their most common DNA and genes. In this record, the V and J calls reflect TCRdb's handling and not the investigators' own analysis. This sample is represented by approximately 600,000 distinct CDR3 sequences; about 16% of them were singletons. Less than 4.5% of the sample goes to the ten largest clones.

The germline V gene encodes CDR1 SQVTM and CDR2 ANQGSEA. The cysteine opens and the phenylalanine closes a CDR3 of 14 amino acids. Of all the DNA, just the CDR3 is kept, 42 bases in frame from base 1. The junction shows trimming of 2 bases on V and 4 bases on J, and the gene matches do not reach 1 base of it. Stable Graves' hyperthyroidism was defined as no progression to ophthalmopathy during 18 months of follow-up. The hyperthyroidism patients were between 18 and 65 years old and newly diagnosed, with a disease duration of less than 2 months. Any patient with an uncontrolled infection, another autoimmune disease, pregnancy or lactation was excluded. Diagnoses were based on clinical symptoms, serum thyroxine and TRAb, thyroid ultrasound and orbital computed tomography. PBMCs were isolated from around 10 ml of fresh peripheral blood by Ficoll-Paque density gradient centrifugation. Total RNA was extracted using Trizol reagent, and RNA quality was assessed on an Agilent 2100 Bioanalyzer.

The sample belongs to a study of T cells in Graves' hyperthyroidism and ophthalmopathy (dated by TCRdb to the late 2010s). Describing the broader study: Peripheral blood samples were taken at the time of initial diagnosis, prior to any treatment. To identify distinguishing TCR V-J signatures, a discovery cohort of 100 patients was used, comprising 43 with Graves' ophthalmopathy and around 57 with stable Graves' hyperthyroidism. Whether ophthalmopathy could be predicted prospectively was tested in an independent validation cohort made up of approximately 19 hyperthyroidism patients plus 17 patients who later progressed to ophthalmopathy. The 100 or so discovery patients were randomly split 7:3 into training and test sets. In addition, the study compared T-cell repertoires in thyroid tissue and in blood from about 6 Graves' hyperthyroidism patients. After sampling, hyperthyroidism patients received methimazole starting at 30 mg daily, and ophthalmopathy patients received high-dose intravenous methylprednisolone. According to the paper, TCR Vbeta CDR3 sequencing was carried out on around 140 peripheral blood samples, which came from more than 40 ophthalmopathy, 75 to 80 hyperthyroidism and some 17 progressor patients. General study outcomes and caveats: Sample size was not statistically predetermined, and investigators were not blinded to group allocation. In cross-validation, a model built on a 13 V-J signature told ophthalmopathy apart from stable hyperthyroidism with about 90% sensitivity and approximately 84% specificity, and in testing the same model reached 80%/75%. Blood samples also contained most of the expanded thyroid clonotypes (frequency above 0.001), which suggests that blood repertoires may reflect thyroid immune responses. In validation, the model predicted progression to ophthalmopathy with roughly 70% sensitivity and 72% to 75% specificity, a median of 6.5 months before onset.

The clonotype originates from a woman in her 30s with Graves' hyperthyroidism. Material for sequencing was blood. The V gene is TRBV29-1 and the J gene is TRBJ2-3; TRBD2 agrees with 12 junctional bases. The nucleotides are TGCAGCGTTGAACTAGCGGGAGGGGCAGATACGCAGTATTTT. Its protein is CSVELAGGADTQYF.